Listed below are T cell receptor beta chains from one sample, sequenced in a study of regulatory T cells in long-lasting Graves disease. TCRdb analysed the multiplex PCR reads with MiXCR anew, one entry per CDR3 protein. This table holds under 450,000 distinct CDR3 sequences, approximately 23% found once. The sample in question was peripheral blood mononuclear cells (PBMCs), obtained when the disease was refractory, from a patient treated with antithyroid drugs. Receptor source: a woman aged 40 to 50 with Graves disease. Both conserved end residues are part of each CDR3. D genes are given only for firm matches. Rows may omit the clone size; those that give it use once, few, many or a size class.

v_call	clone_size	d_call	j_call	cdr3_aa	cdr3_nt
TRBV29-1	.	TRBD1	TRBJ1-1	CSVATGGDTEAFF	TGCAGCGTTGCTACAGGGGGGGACACTGAAGCTTTCTTT
TRBV6-1	many	.	TRBJ2-7	CASSTTVPYEQYF	TGTGCCAGCAGTACAACAGTTCCCTACGAGCAGTACTTC
TRBV7-2	.	.	TRBJ1-2	CASSLYNTPGYTF	TGTGCCAGCAGCTTATATAACACGCCCGGCTACACCTTC
TRBV19	.	TRBD2	TRBJ2-2	CASASGTGELFF	TGTGCCAGTGCTAGCGGAACCGGGGAGCTGTTTTTT
TRBV10-3	.	.	TRBJ1-5	CAISENIGNQPQHF	TGTGCCATCAGTGAAAATATTGGCAATCAGCCCCAGCATTTT
TRBV7-2	.	TRBD2	TRBJ2-7	CASSTGTTLRHEQYF	TGTGCCAGCAGCACCGGGACTACCCTGCGGCACGAGCAGTACTTC
TRBV27	.	.	TRBJ2-1	CASRRSGERFQPFF	TGTGCCAGCAGACGCAGCGGTGAGCGGTTTCAACCCTTCTTC
TRBV12-3/TRBV12-4	many	TRBD1	TRBJ1-3	CASSYQQGVGNTIYF	TGTGCCAGCAGTTACCAACAGGGGGTCGGAAACACCATATATTTT
TRBV6-1	many	.	TRBJ2-7	CASGQPGHLAYEQYF	TGTGCCAGCGGTCAGCCGGGACACCTAGCCTACGAGCAGTACTTC
TRBV19	many	.	TRBJ1-1	CASSIGLRGPEAFF	TGTGCCAGTAGTATAGGGCTCAGGGGCCCTGAAGCTTTCTTT
TRBV20-1	.	.	TRBJ2-7	CSARDRLAAWEQYF	TGCAGTGCTAGAGATCGGTTAGCGGCATGGGAGCAGTACTTC
TRBV28	many	.	TRBJ1-1	CASSEDIAEAFF	TGTGCCAGCAGCGAGGACATCGCTGAAGCTTTCTTT
TRBV18	once	TRBD2	TRBJ2-5	CASSPKIAGAQETQYF	TGTGCCAGCTCACCGAAAATAGCGGGGGCCCAAGAGACCCAGTACTTC
TRBV12-3/TRBV12-4	.	TRBD2	TRBJ2-7	CASSQTSGKQYF	TGTGCCAGCAGCCAGACTAGCGGGAAGCAGTACTTC